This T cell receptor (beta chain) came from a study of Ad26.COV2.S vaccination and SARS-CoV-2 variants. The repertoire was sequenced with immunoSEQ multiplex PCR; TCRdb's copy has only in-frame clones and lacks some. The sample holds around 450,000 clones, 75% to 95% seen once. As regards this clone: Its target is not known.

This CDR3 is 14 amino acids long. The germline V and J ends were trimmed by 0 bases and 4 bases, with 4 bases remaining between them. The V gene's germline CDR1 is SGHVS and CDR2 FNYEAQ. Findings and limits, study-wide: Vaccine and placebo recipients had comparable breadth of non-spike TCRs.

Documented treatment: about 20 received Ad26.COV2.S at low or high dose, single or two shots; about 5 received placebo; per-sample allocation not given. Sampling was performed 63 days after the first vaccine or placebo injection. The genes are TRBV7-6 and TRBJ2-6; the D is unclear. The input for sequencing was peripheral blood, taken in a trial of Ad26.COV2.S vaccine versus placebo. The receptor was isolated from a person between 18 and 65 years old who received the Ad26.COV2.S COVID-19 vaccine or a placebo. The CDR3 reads CASSLASGANVLTF. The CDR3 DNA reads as TGTGCCAGCAGCTTAGCATCGGGGGCCAACGTCCTGACTTTC.